This TCR beta chain was sequenced for a study of HIV-infected patients and healthy controls. Overall study findings and caveats: HIV-infected repertoires had significantly higher mean Gini indices than controls, possibly reflecting oligoclonality. MAIT alpha-chain CDR3s were frequent in healthy controls, depleted in HIV+.

cDNA was made from approximately 500 ng RNA using alpha and beta constant primers. Using multiplexing indices, alpha and beta chain libraries were generated apart by chain-specific third strand synthesis. TCRdb redid the calling of the 5' RACE reads with MiXCR, one entry per CDR3 protein. The table includes 10,000 to 15,000 distinct CDR3 sequences, about a tenth detected once. This clonotype occurred a few times. What it recognizes is unknown. The CDR3 length is 15 residues. V lost 6 bases and J lost 3; bases outside the gene matches: 10. Germline lookup yields CDR1 MNHNY and CDR2 SVGAGI (reference sequence). Whole blood was used without fractionation, so all unsorted peripheral T cells were included.

The source of this sequence is an adult in good health. The rearrangement links TRBV6-6 to TRBJ1-1; TRBD1 agrees at 7 bases. Sequences were obtained from blood. The CDR3 reads CASRTGVRGYTEAFF. The CDR3 DNA is TGTGCCAGCAGAACAGGGGTCCGGGGATACACTGAAGCTTTCTTT.